This T cell receptor (beta chain) was found in a study of CD8 T cells in ankylosing spondylitis. This CDR3 has 16 residues. Germline V gene lookup returns CDR1 SNHLY and CDR2 FYNNEI. Deletions cut 2 bases from V and 2 bases from J, with 15 bases between. Quantitative 5'-RACE with molecular barcodes was used to make the TCR beta libraries. TCRdb reprocessed the 5' RACE reads with MiXCR, giving one entry per CDR3 protein. The sample shows around 300,000 distinct CDR3 sequences, around a tenth of them seen only once. What was sequenced was blood, either unsorted or a sorted T cell fraction (not recorded which). This chain joins TRBV2 and TRBJ1-2, with D hard to call. The sequence came from a female donor with ankylosing spondylitis or in good health (not recorded which). For the CDR3, the DNA is TGTGCCAGCAGTGAAATGAAGGGAACAACCAACTATGGCTACACCTTC. This encodes CASSEMKGTTNYGYTF.